The 14 T cell receptor beta chains below come from one sample, sequenced in a study of read filtering for tumor transcriptome and immune sequencing. From about 400 ng of RNA, a library with molecular barcoded alpha/delta and beta/gamma adaptors was made. TCRdb called the reads again in MiXCR, with one record for every CDR3 protein. In the table there are tens of thousands of distinct CDR3 sequences, 20% to 25% of which are singletons. Sequencing was performed on a population of CD138-negative cells sorted from bone marrow. All receptors come from a donor aged 40 or older with multiple myeloma.

By sample fraction, this clonotype is medium-sized. The CDR3 bases are TGCAGTGCTAGAGAAGGAGCGGGAGGTTCCGATGAGCAGTTCTTC. Translation gives CSAREGAGGSDEQFF. This chain connects TRBV20-1 to TRBJ2-1; TRBD2 matches 9 bases. The length of the CDR3 is 15 residues. Germline loops: CDR1 DFQATT, CDR2 SNEGSKA (reference sequence). J was trimmed by 8 bases and V by 0 bases; bases with no gene match: 8.

This chain joins TRBV28 and TRBJ2-1, with 7 nucleotides matching TRBD2. The CDR3 is made up of 16 amino acids. V was clipped by 5 bases and J by 1 base; unmatched bases: 8. Germline values: CDR1 MDHEN, CDR2 SYDVKM. This chain's CDR3 is CASSTLSGASYNEQFF. The DNA for the CDR3 is TGTGCCAGCAGTACATTAAGCGGGGCGTCCTACAATGAGCAGTTCTTC.

This clonotype came up many times. This sequence joins TRBV20-1 and TRBJ2-4, with D perhaps TRBD1 or TRBD2 (5 bases each). The germline V and J ends were trimmed by 5 bases and 5 bases, with 13 bases remaining between them. The CDR3 has 13 residues. Germline V CDR1 and CDR2: DFQATT, SNEGSKA (reference sequence). The CDR3 is CSAPKGSENIQYF. The DNA for the CDR3 is TGCAGTGCTCCGAAGGGGAGCGAAAACATTCAGTACTTC.

The CDR3 DNA reads as TGTGCCAGCAGCCCGGGGTCAGGAAGTACGCAGTATTTT. Translated, it gives CASSPGSGSTQYF. The genes are TRBV3-1 and TRBJ2-3, with D possibly being TRBD2 (5 bases). The V end lost 4 bases, the J end lost 8 bases, and 13 bases lay between the germline ends. The CDR3 is 13 amino acids. Germline lookup yields CDR1 LGHDT and CDR2 YNNKEL (reference sequence).

This clonotype was counted ten times or more. V usage is TRBV20-1 and J usage is TRBJ1-5, with D maybe TRBD1 (5 bases). The germline gives CDR1 DFQATT, CDR2 SNEGSKA (reference sequence). Between the trimmed V and J ends, which lost 6 bases and 9 bases, there was a span of 18 bases. CDR3 length: 13 amino acids. DNA for the CDR3: TGCAGTGCAGCCGGGACCGTCGGCGGGCCCCAGCATTTT. This gives the protein CSAAGTVGGPQHF.

This clonotype has ten or more counts. The chain employs TRBV6-5 and TRBJ2-1; TRBD2 matches 14 bases. This CDR3 has 17 amino acids. Germline V gene sequence: CDR1 MNHEY, CDR2 SVGAGI. With V trimmed by 1 base and J by 8 bases, 7 bases remained unmatched. The CDR3: CASSYLGLAGVEDEQFF. In DNA form, the CDR3 reads TGTGCCAGCAGTTACTTGGGACTAGCGGGAGTAGAGGATGAGCAGTTCTTC.

At least ten counts were recorded for this clonotype. The chain carries TRBV29-1 and TRBJ2-3; 9 bases match TRBD2. J lost 5 bases, V lost 2 bases, and 5 bases had no gene match. The CDR3 runs 14 residues. Germline CDR1 SQVTM, CDR2 ANQGSEA. The CDR3 region is CSVERGGGEDTQYF. CDR3 bases: TGCAGCGTTGAACGTGGCGGGGGGGAAGATACGCAGTATTTT.

This clonotype was found many times. The chain links TRBV5-1 to TRBJ2-1; possible D gene TRBD2, 6 bases. From germline, CDR1 is SGHRS and CDR2 YFSETQ. V gave up 4 bases and J gave up 0 bases, with 11 bases separating them. The CDR3 has 15 amino acids. In DNA form, the CDR3 reads TGCGCCAGCAGCACCGGGGGAAGCTCCTACAATGAGCAGTTCTTC. Amino acid sequence: CASSTGGSSYNEQFF.

This clonotype appeared many times. The chain is built from TRBV5-1 and TRBJ2-3; 8 positions match TRBD2. V dropped 0 bases and J dropped 6; count of bases not matched to a gene: 3. Germline V gene sequence: CDR1 SGHRS, CDR2 YFSETQ. The CDR3 loop spans 14 amino acids. Here the CDR3 reads CASSLEGLGDTQYF. The CDR3 DNA follows: TGCGCCAGCAGCTTGGAGGGACTAGGGGATACGCAGTATTTT.

About this clonotype: A much larger clone lies one base from this, so it may be a read error. The chain links TRBV29-1 to TRBJ1-3; D uncertain. CDR1 and CDR2 from the germline V gene are SQVTM and ANQGSEA. The CDR3 extends over 14 amino acids. CDR3 in DNA: TGCAGCGTTGAGGCAATCAACTCTGGAAACTCCATATATTTT. Translated: CSVEAINSGNSIYF.

Comment on this clonotype: Given the absence of the conserved phenylalanine or tryptophan at the CDR3 end, a read error is likely. The rearrangement uses TRBV5-4 and TRBJ1-4; tentative D call: TRBD1 (5 bases). Germline lookup yields CDR1 SGHNT and CDR2 YYREEE (reference sequence). Trimming left V 5 bases short and J 0 bases short, with 11 bases between. The CDR3 contains 15 residues. The CDR3 bases are TGTGCCAGCAGGCGGGACGGGACAACTAATGAAAAACTGTTTTCC. Translation: CASRRDGTTNEKLFS.

Concerning this clonotype itself: At one boundary the junction diverges from the germline segment, which might be a read error. The chain couples TRBV3-1 to TRBJ2-7, with D hard to call. Germline V gene data show CDR1 as LGHDT and CDR2 as YNNKEL (reference sequence). The CDR3 runs to 12 residues. CDR3 in amino acids: CASSHLAYERYF. The CDR3 DNA sequence: TGTGCCAGCAGCCACCTGGCCTACGAGCGGTACTTC.

The chain couples TRBV27 to TRBJ2-7; possible D gene TRBD1, 5 bases. Germline CDR1 and CDR2: MNHEY and SMNVEV (reference sequence). The ends were cut back, 7 bases at V and 9 bases at J, with 22 bases in the middle. The CDR3 extends over 14 amino acids. CDR3 nucleotide sequence: TGTGCCAGCATCTTCGGCAGGGAAGCCGACGTGCAGTACTTC. Amino acid sequence: CASIFGREADVQYF.

This clonotype was observed at least ten times. This rearrangement joins TRBV3-1 to TRBJ2-1, with D unclear. The V gene lost 3 bases and the J gene lost 5 bases, with 5 bases spanning the gap. The CDR3 totals 12 residues. Germline loops: CDR1 LGHDT, CDR2 YNNKEL (reference sequence). The CDR3 sequence is CASSHLNNEQFF. CDR3 bases: TGTGCCAGCAGCCACCTCAACAATGAGCAGTTCTTC.